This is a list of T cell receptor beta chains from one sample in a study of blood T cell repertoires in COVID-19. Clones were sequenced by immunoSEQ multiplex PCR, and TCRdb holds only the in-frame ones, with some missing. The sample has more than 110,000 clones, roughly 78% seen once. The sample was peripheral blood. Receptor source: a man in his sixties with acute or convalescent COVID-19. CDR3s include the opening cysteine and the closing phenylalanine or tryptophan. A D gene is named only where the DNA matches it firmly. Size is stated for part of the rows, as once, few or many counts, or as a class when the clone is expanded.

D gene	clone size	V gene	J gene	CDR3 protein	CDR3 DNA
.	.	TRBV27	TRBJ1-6	CASRRGNSPLHF	TGTGCCAGCAGAAGAGGTAATTCACCCCTCCACTTT
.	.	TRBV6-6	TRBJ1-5	CASSYSTGGRDQPQHF	TGTGCCAGCAGTTACTCCACGGGGGGGCGAGATCAGCCCCAGCATTTT
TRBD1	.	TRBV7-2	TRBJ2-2	CASSKDRAGELFF	TGTGCCAGCAGCAAGGACAGGGCCGGGGAGCTGTTTTTT
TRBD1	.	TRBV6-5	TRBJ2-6	CASRTGTGANVLTF	TGTGCCAGCAGGACAGGGACTGGGGCCAACGTCCTGACTTTC
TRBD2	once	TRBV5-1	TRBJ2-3	CASSLAAGGADTQYF	TGCGCCAGCAGCTTAGCGGCGGGAGGGGCAGATACGCAGTATTTT
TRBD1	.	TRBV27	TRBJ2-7	CASSFRTGEHEQYF	TGTGCCAGCAGTTTTAGGACAGGGGAACACGAGCAGTACTTC
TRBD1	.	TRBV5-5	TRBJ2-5	CASTNRGETQYF	TGTGCCAGCACGAACAGGGGAGAGACCCAGTACTTC
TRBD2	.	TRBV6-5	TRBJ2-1	CASRIRAGGYNEQFF	TGTGCCAGCCGGATTAGAGCGGGAGGTTACAATGAGCAGTTCTTC
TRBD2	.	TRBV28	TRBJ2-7	CASSGGTSPSYEQYF	TGTGCCAGCAGCGGCGGGACTAGTCCTTCCTACGAGCAGTACTTC
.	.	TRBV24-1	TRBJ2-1	CATSVGAPYNEQFF	TGTGCCACCAGTGTGGGGGCCCCCTACAATGAGCAGTTCTTC
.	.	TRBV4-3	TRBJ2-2	CASSQAEGTGELFF	TGCGCCAGCAGCCAAGCCGAGGGAACCGGGGAGCTGTTTTTT
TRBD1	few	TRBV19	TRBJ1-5	CASSIRGQGSNQPQHF	TGTGCCAGTAGTATACGGGGACAGGGCTCCAATCAGCCCCAGCATTTT
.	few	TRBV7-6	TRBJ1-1	CASSLSQAGLNTEAFF	TGTGCCAGCAGCTTATCCCAGGCAGGGTTGAACACTGAAGCTTTCTTT
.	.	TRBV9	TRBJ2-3	CASSGEQGSTDTQYF	TGTGCCAGCAGCGGGGAACAGGGTTCCACAGATACGCAGTATTTT
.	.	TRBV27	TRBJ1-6	CASSLSTVGNSPLHF	TGTGCCAGCAGTTTATCTACAGTCGGTAATTCACCCCTCCACTTT
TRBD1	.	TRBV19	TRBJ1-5	CASAGGWWTGATGSNQPQHF	TGTGCCAGTGCGGGCGGATGGTGGACAGGGGCGACTGGGAGCAATCAGCCCCAGCATTTT
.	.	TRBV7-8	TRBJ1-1	CASSLGSGPPLEAFF	TGTGCCAGCAGCTTAGGCTCAGGGCCTCCCCTTGAAGCTTTCTTT
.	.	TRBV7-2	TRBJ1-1	CASSLEKRITEAFF	TGTGCCAGCAGCTTGGAGAAAAGGATTACTGAAGCTTTCTTT
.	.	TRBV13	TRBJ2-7	CASSLGRSGSYEQYF	TGTGCCAGCAGCTTAGGAAGGTCGGGTTCCTACGAGCAGTACTTC
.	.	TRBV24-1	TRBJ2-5	CATSEEGVKETQYF	TGTGCCACCAGTGAGGAGGGAGTAAAGGAGACCCAGTACTTC
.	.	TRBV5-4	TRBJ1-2	CASSFEREHYGYTF	TGTGCCAGCAGCTTCGAGAGGGAGCACTATGGCTACACCTTC
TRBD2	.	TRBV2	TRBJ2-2	CASSGSGGGTGELFF	TGTGCCAGCAGTGGTTCGGGGGGAGGAACCGGGGAGCTGTTTTTT
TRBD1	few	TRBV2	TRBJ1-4	CANSPDRVSEKLFF	TGTGCCAACTCACCGGACAGGGTTTCTGAAAAACTGTTTTTT
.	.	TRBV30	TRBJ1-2	CAWSSGGGYTF	TGTGCCTGGAGCTCCGGCGGGGGCTACACCTTC
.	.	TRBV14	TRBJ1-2	CASSQDRGRFSYGYTF	TGTGCCAGCAGCCAAGATCGAGGGCGTTTCAGCTATGGCTACACCTTC
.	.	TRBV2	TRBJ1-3	CASSETPLRNTIYF	TGTGCCAGCAGTGAAACTCCGTTGAGAAACACCATATATTTT
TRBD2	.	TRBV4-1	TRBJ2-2	CASSRGLAANTGELFF	TGCGCCAGCAGCCGCGGACTAGCGGCGAACACCGGGGAGCTGTTTTTT
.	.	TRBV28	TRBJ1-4	CASSLGLIVSEKLFF	TGTGCCAGCAGTTTGGGCCTAATCGTCTCCGAAAAACTGTTTTTT
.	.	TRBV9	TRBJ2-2	CASSVVSGRGTGELFF	TGTGCCAGCAGCGTAGTGAGCGGACGGGGCACCGGGGAGCTGTTTTTT
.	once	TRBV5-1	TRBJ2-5	CASSLTGVGETQYF	TGCGCCAGCAGCTTAACGGGAGTTGGCGAGACCCAGTACTTC
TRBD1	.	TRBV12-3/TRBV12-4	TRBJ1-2	CASSLLDRGRTF	TGTGCCAGCAGTTTGTTGGACAGGGGGCGCACCTTC
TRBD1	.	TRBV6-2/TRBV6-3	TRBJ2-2	CASSYPTGGAYTGELFF	TGTGCCAGCAGTTACCCGACAGGGGGCGCGTACACCGGGGAGCTGTTTTTT
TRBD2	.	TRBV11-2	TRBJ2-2	CASSLGLAGDGNTGELFF	TGTGCCAGCAGCTTAGGACTAGCGGGAGACGGGAACACCGGGGAGCTGTTTTTT
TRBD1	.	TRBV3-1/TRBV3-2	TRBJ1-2	CASSQRTGEAGYTF	TGTGCCAGCAGCCAAAGGACAGGAGAAGCTGGCTACACCTTC
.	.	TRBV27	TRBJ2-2	CASSPRGLNTGELFF	TGTGCCAGCAGTCCCAGAGGACTAAACACCGGGGAGCTGTTTTTT
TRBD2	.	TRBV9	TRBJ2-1	CASSAGTSVAYNEQFF	TGTGCCAGCAGCGCCGGGACTAGCGTTGCCTACAATGAGCAGTTCTTC
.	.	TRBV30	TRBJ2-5	CAWSVRLGGSQETQYF	TGTGCCTGGAGTGTACGATTAGGGGGTTCCCAAGAGACCCAGTACTTC
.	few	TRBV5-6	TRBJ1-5	CASSFSGVSGNQPQHF	TGTGCCAGCAGCTTCTCAGGGGTAAGCGGCAATCAGCCCCAGCATTTT
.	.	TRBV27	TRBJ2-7	CASTKDGTSKPPYEQYF	TGTGCCAGCACTAAGGATGGGACTTCCAAGCCCCCCTACGAGCAGTACTTC
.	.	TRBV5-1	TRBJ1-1	CASSWGGAMNTEAFF	TGCGCCAGCAGCTGGGGTGGGGCCATGAACACTGAAGCTTTCTTT
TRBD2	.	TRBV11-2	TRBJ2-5	CASSLDGTSETQYF	TGTGCCAGCAGCTTAGATGGGACTAGCGAGACCCAGTACTTC
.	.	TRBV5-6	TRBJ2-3	CASSFGSTDTQYF	TGTGCCAGCAGCTTTGGCAGCACAGATACGCAGTATTTT
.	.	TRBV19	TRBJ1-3	CASSIGPFSRTFSGNTIYF	TGTGCCAGTAGTATAGGCCCGTTTAGTCGGACTTTCTCTGGAAACACCATATATTTT
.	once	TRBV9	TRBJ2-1	CASSVAVFDEQFF	TGTGCCAGCAGCGTAGCTGTATTCGATGAGCAGTTCTTC
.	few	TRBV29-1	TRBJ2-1	CSVVGVYNEQFF	TGCAGCGTTGTAGGGGTCTACAATGAGCAGTTCTTC
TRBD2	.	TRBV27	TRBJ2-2	CASSPGLAGSGELFF	TGTGCCAGCAGTCCCGGACTAGCGGGGTCCGGGGAGCTGTTTTTT
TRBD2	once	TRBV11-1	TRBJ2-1	CASTPGGVLSPDEQFF	TGTGCCAGCACCCCCGGGGGGGTACTCAGCCCGGATGAGCAGTTCTTC
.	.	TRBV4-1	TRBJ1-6	CASSQDASGLGSPLHF	TGCGCCAGCAGCCAAGATGCAAGCGGCTTGGGGTCACCCCTCCACTTT